What follows are 31 T cell receptor beta chains derived from one specimen sequenced in a study of T cell responses to AZD1222 COVID-19 vaccine. Sequencing used immunoSEQ multiplex PCR; TCRdb keeps in-frame clones, though not all of them. The repertoire has fewer than 120,000 clones, approximately 90% of them found once; the top ten carry more than 1.5%. The sample consisted of peripheral blood, taken on day 0 of AZD1222 vaccination. These receptors came from an adult in good health.

The rearrangement links TRBV30 to TRBJ1-3; unclear D gene. The ends were cut back, 3 bases at V and 4 bases at J, with 10 bases in the middle. Germline V gene sequence: CDR1 GTSNPN, CDR2 SVGIG (reference sequence). CDR3 length: 13 residues. The CDR3 coding sequence is TGTGCCTGGAGCCCGTCACAGGGAAACACCATATATTTT. Encoded protein: CAWSPSQGNTIYF.

The J gene is TRBJ2-3, the V gene TRBV6-5; D not resolved. Trimming removed 0 bases at V and 4 bases at J, with 14 bases between. Per germline, CDR1 MNHEY and CDR2 SVGAGI. The CDR3 runs 16 residues. In nucleotides, the CDR3 is TGTGCCAGCAGTTACTCCCTCTCGGGCCAGTCAGATACGCAGTATTTT. Protein: CASSYSLSGQSDTQYF.

The chain uses TRBV12-5 and TRBJ1-5; D not certain. This CDR3 has 13 amino acids. V gave up 1 base and J gave up 9 bases, with 10 bases separating them. Germline CDR1 LGHNT, CDR2 FRNRAP. The CDR3 DNA follows: TGTGCTAGTGGTTTGGATTCCGTAAGGCCCCAGCATTTT. Residues: CASGLDSVRPQHF. The whole variable domain, remainder taken from reference TRBV12-5 and TRBJ1-5, is DARVTQTPRHKVTEMGQEVTMRCQPILGHNTVFWYRQTMMQGLELLAYFRNRAPLDDSGMPKDRFSAEMPDATLATLKIQPSEPRDSAVYFCASGLDSVRPQHFGDGTRLSIL.

In the case of this clone: The sample contains more than one DNA sequence encoding this CDR3. J is TRBJ1-4 and V is TRBV5-1; D possibly corresponds to TRBD1 (5 bases). The length of the CDR3 is 14 residues. CDR1 is SGHRS and CDR2 is YFSETQ in the germline V gene. V lost 0 bases to trimming and J lost 4 bases, with 7 bases between them. CDR3 in amino acids: CASSLGQGNEKLFF. In DNA form, the CDR3 reads TGCGCCAGCAGCTTGGGGCAGGGTAATGAAAAACTGTTTTTT.

The chain is built from TRBV6-4 and TRBJ2-3; TRBD2 might be the D (6 bases). In germline, CDR1 is MRHNA, CDR2 SNTAGT. This CDR3 comprises 13 residues. V was cut by 6 bases and J by 3 bases, with 10 bases left in between. This chain's CDR3 is CASSPRETDTQYF. The DNA of the CDR3 is TGTGCCAGCAGCCCCCGGGAGACAGATACGCAGTATTTT.

This chain connects TRBV5-1 to TRBJ2-2; 9 bases are shared with TRBD1. The CDR3 contains 20 residues. The germline gives CDR1 SGHRS, CDR2 YFSETQ. V was clipped by 3 bases and J by 2 bases; unmatched bases: 17. The CDR3: CASSSLRDRESYYNTGELFF. Here the CDR3 DNA reads TGCGCCAGCAGCTCGCTTAGGGACAGGGAGTCCTACTATAACACCGGGGAGCTGTTTTTT. The full variable domain, rest sourced from reference TRBV5-1 and TRBJ2-2, is KAGVTQTPRYLIKTRGQQVTLSCSPISGHRSVSWYQQTPGQGLQFLFEYFSETQRNKGNFPGRFSGRQFSNSRSEMNVSTLELGDSALYLCASSSLRDRESYYNTGELFFGEGSRLTVL.

The CDR3 sequence is CASSPGVLSEAFF. In DNA form, the CDR3 reads TGTGCCAGCAGCCCCGGGGTATTATCAGAAGCTTTCTTT. The V and J genes are TRBV9 and TRBJ1-1; no definite D call. CDR3 length: 13 amino acids. Germline V gene data show CDR1 as SGDLS and CDR2 as YYNGEE. V lost 4 bases and J 8 bases, leaving 15 bases between the germline ends.

The sample holds one count of this clone. The rearrangement links TRBV19 to TRBJ1-2; 7 bases fit TRBD1. Trimming at V came to 5 bases and at J to 4 bases, leaving 7 bases not matched to a gene. There are 14 residues in the CDR3. Germline CDR1 LNHDA, CDR2 SQIVND (reference sequence). In DNA, the CDR3 is TGTGCCAGTAGTCTCCGACAGGGAATCTATGGCTACACCTTC. Its protein is CASSLRQGIYGYTF.

This chain uses TRBV7-8 with TRBJ1-1, with no clear D. The CDR3 is made up of 13 amino acids. Germline CDR1 is SGHVS and CDR2 is FQNEAQ. Trimming left V 5 bases short and J 2 bases short, with 9 bases between. CDR3 DNA sequence: TGTGCCAGCAGCAACCGGGTTAACACTGAAGCTTTCTTT. This encodes CASSNRVNTEAFF.

This clone was seen once. The chain employs TRBV5-6 and TRBJ1-2; TRBD1 is a possible D gene (5 bases). Per germline, CDR1 SGHDT and CDR2 YYEEEE. The CDR3 totals 11 residues. Trimming left V 2 bases short and J 9 bases short, with 8 bases between. The CDR3 coding sequence is TGTGCCAGCAGCTTCGGGGCCAGCTACACCTTC. The encoded protein is CASSFGASYTF.

The J gene is TRBJ2-7, the V gene TRBV5-1, with TRBD2 matching 8 bases. Germline V lookup: CDR1 SGHRS, CDR2 YFSETQ. V was clipped by 1 base and J by 0 bases; unmatched bases: 3. The CDR3 has 15 residues. CDR3 DNA: TGCGCCAGCAGCTTGTCCGCGGGGGGCTCCTACGAGCAGTACTTC. This translates into CASSLSAGGSYEQYF.

The CDR3 protein is CASSFLTENTEAFF. In DNA, the CDR3 is TGCGCCAGCAGCTTCCTCACGGAGAACACTGAAGCTTTCTTT. This chain uses TRBV5-1 with TRBJ1-1; D gene ambiguous. The ends were cut back, 2 bases at V and 1 base at J, with 9 bases in the middle. Germline lookup yields CDR1 SGHRS and CDR2 YFSETQ. The CDR3 extends over 14 amino acids.

The chain has TRBV14 and TRBJ2-1, with 11 bases matching TRBD2. Germline V lookup: CDR1 SGHDN, CDR2 FVKESK. The V segment lost 4 bases and the J segment 3 bases; nucleotides outside the gene matches: 2. CDR3 length: 15 residues. The chain's CDR3 is CASSPSGRNYNEQFF. CDR3 bases: TGTGCCAGCAGCCCTAGCGGGAGGAACTACAATGAGCAGTTCTTC.

This clone was detected only a few times. The DNA for the CDR3 is TGTGCCAGCAGAATGGAGGGAAGCTCCTACGAGCAGTACTTC. This codes for CASRMEGSSYEQYF. The chain couples TRBV2 to TRBJ2-7; weak D call: TRBD2 (6 bases). Germline assignment: CDR1 SNHLY and CDR2 FYNNEI. Between the trimmed V and J ends, which lost 6 bases and 0 bases, there was a span of 12 bases. This CDR3 spans 14 amino acids.

The genes are TRBV30 and TRBJ2-7, with 8 bases that match TRBD2. In germline, CDR1 is GTSNPN, CDR2 SVGIG (reference sequence). V lost 2 bases, J lost 7 bases, and 4 bases stayed unmatched. The CDR3 contains 12 residues. CDR3 coding DNA: TGTGCCTGGAGTTCCGGGGGGGGTGAGCAGTACTTC. Translation gives CAWSSGGGEQYF. Full variable domain (outside the CDR3, taken from reference TRBV30 and TRBJ2-7): SQTIHQWPATLVQPVGSPLSLECTVEGTSNPNLYWYRQAAGRGLQLLFYSVGIGQISSEVPQNLSASRPQDRQFILSSKKLLLSDSGFYLCAWSSGGGEQYFGPGTRLTVT.

The chain links TRBV27 to TRBJ1-6; no firm D call. The CDR3 loop spans 10 amino acids. Per the germline V gene, CDR1 is MNHEY and CDR2 is SMNVEV (reference sequence). V was clipped by 6 bases and J by 13 bases, with 7 bases between them. The CDR3: CASRRAPLHF. The DNA of the CDR3 is TGTGCCAGCAGACGGGCCCCCCTCCACTTT.

The chain combines TRBV7-6 with TRBJ2-3, with 7 bases that match TRBD1. CDR3 size: 15 residues. The V gene's germline CDR1 is SGHVS and CDR2 FNYEAQ. V shed 5 bases and J 0 bases; nucleotides not matched to a gene: 5. As DNA, the CDR3 is TGTGCCAGCAGCCACAGGGGTGACAGCACAGATACGCAGTATTTT. Its translation is CASSHRGDSTDTQYF.

The chain carries TRBV7-9 and TRBJ2-7, with D possibly matching TRBD1 (5 bases). Looked up from germline, CDR1 is SEHNR and CDR2 is FQNEAQ (reference sequence). Trimming cost V 1 base and J 7 bases, with 5 bases left between them. CDR3 size: 11 residues. The CDR3 is CASSLGQEQYF. CDR3 nucleotides: TGTGCCAGCAGCTTAGGACAGGAGCAGTACTTC.

V and J are TRBV5-1 and TRBJ1-2; 7 nucleotides agree with TRBD1. CDR1 SGHRS and CDR2 YFSETQ come from the germline V gene. The CDR3 runs 15 residues. The V segment lost 0 bases and the J segment 6 bases; nucleotides outside the gene matches: 8. The CDR3 DNA reads TGCGCCAGCAGCTTGGCCTATACAGGGGATCATGGCTACACCTTC. Amino acid sequence: CASSLAYTGDHGYTF. The full variable domain, its missing parts supplied by reference TRBV5-1 and TRBJ1-2, is KAGVTQTPRYLIKTRGQQVTLSCSPISGHRSVSWYQQTPGQGLQFLFEYFSETQRNKGNFPGRFSGRQFSNSRSEMNVSTLELGDSALYLCASSLAYTGDHGYTFGSGTRLTVV.

The chain combines TRBV25-1 with TRBJ2-1, with 12 nucleotides matching TRBD1. Trimming cost V 4 bases and J 9 bases; bases outside gene matches: 10. This CDR3 region has 16 residues. Germline values: CDR1 MGHDK, CDR2 SYGVNS. CDR3 sequence reads: CASSASTGTGGPEQFF. The CDR3 bases are TGTGCCAGCAGTGCCAGTACCGGGACAGGGGGCCCTGAGCAGTTCTTC.

This rearrangement joins TRBV4-1 to TRBJ1-2; D is ambiguous. The CDR3 runs to 13 residues. Germline assignment: CDR1 MGHRA and CDR2 YSYEKL. Trimming pared 1 base from V and 4 bases from J, leaving 7 bases between. CDR3 in DNA: TGCGCCAGCAGCCAAGGCCAGCGCTATGGCTACACCTTC. Its translation is CASSQGQRYGYTF.

The chain combines TRBV10-1 with TRBJ2-3; D possibly corresponds to TRBD2 (5 bases). The CDR3 spans 13 residues. The V gene lost 5 bases and the J gene lost 2 bases, with 8 bases spanning the gap. Per the germline V gene, CDR1 is WNHNN and CDR2 is SYGVQD (reference sequence). CDR3 coding DNA: TGCGCCAGCAGTCCGGGATTCACAGATACGCAGTATTTT. Its protein is CASSPGFTDTQYF.

This chain joins TRBV5-1 and TRBJ2-6, with a tentative D call TRBD1 (6 bases). Germline CDR1 is SGHRS and CDR2 is YFSETQ. V was cut by 0 bases and J by 0 bases, with 19 bases left in between. The length of the CDR3 is 20 residues. Here the CDR3 reads CASSLGALGAADSGANVLTF. CDR3 sequence (DNA): TGCGCCAGCAGCTTGGGGGCCCTGGGGGCGGCCGACTCTGGGGCCAACGTCCTGACTTTC.

The rearrangement joins TRBV2 to TRBJ2-4; 10 bases match TRBD1. This CDR3 region has 16 residues. Per the germline V gene, CDR1 is SNHLY and CDR2 is FYNNEI. V lost 5 bases to trimming and J lost 0 bases; unmatched junction nucleotides: 4. CDR3 sequence (DNA): TGTGCCAGCAGTATCCGGGACAGGGGAGCCAAAAACATTCAGTACTTC. It translates to CASSIRDRGAKNIQYF.

The chain combines TRBV29-1 with TRBJ1-1, with no clear D. The CDR3 is 12 residues long. V was cut by 2 bases and J by 1 base, with 5 bases left in between. The germline V gene has CDR1 SQVTM and CDR2 ANQGSEA. The DNA for the CDR3 is TGCAGCGTTGAATTTGGGAACACTGAAGCTTTCTTT. Translation gives CSVEFGNTEAFF.

The V call is TRBV5-6, the J call TRBJ2-1; 8 bases line up with TRBD1. The junction had 8 bases not matched to a gene; V was cut back by 4 bases and J by 2 bases. Germline assignment: CDR1 SGHDT and CDR2 YYEEEE. This CDR3 comprises 16 residues. In nucleotides, the CDR3 is TGTGCCAGCAGCCAAAACAGGGGGAGCACCTACAATGAGCAGTTCTTC. Translation: CASSQNRGSTYNEQFF.

The chain has TRBV11-2 and TRBJ1-3; D possibly corresponds to TRBD1 (6 bases). V dropped 4 bases and J dropped 1 base, with 14 bases sitting between them. Germline V gene data show CDR1 as SGHAT and CDR2 as FQNNGV. The CDR3 consists of 16 residues. Here the CDR3 DNA reads TGTGCCAGCAGCTCAGTTCAAGGGGGGTCTGGAAACACCATATATTTT. Protein sequence: CASSSVQGGSGNTIYF.

The genes are TRBV30 and TRBJ1-2; tentatively, D is TRBD1 (5 bases). Germline V gene sequence: CDR1 GTSNPN, CDR2 SVGIG (reference sequence). Trimming removed 2 bases at V and 8 bases at J, with 21 bases between. There are 15 residues in the CDR3. The CDR3 loop reads CAWSRTRQQPGGYTF. CDR3 nucleotides: TGTGCCTGGAGTCGAACGAGACAGCAGCCGGGCGGCTACACCTTC.

The V and J genes are TRBV6-5 and TRBJ1-2, with a possible D match to TRBD1 (5 bases). The CDR3 is made up of 14 amino acids. V lost 6 bases and J lost 3, with 14 bases in between. CDR1 is MNHEY, CDR2 SVGAGI, per germline. CDR3 amino acids: CASRRHDSDYGYTF. Here the CDR3 DNA reads TGTGCCAGCAGGCGTCACGACAGTGACTATGGCTACACCTTC.

Turning to this clone: No conserved phenylalanine or tryptophan is present at the end of the CDR3, so a read error is the likely explanation. No DNA is shown, since the ends of the CDR3 on it are uncertain; the CDR3 is the one TCRdb lists. The gene calls are TRBV6-1 and TRBJ1-2; the table's TRBD1 call for D was not verified on the DNA. CDR1 and CDR2 (germline): MNHNS, SASEGT. 11 amino acids form the CDR3, both terminal residues included. CDR3 amino acids: CASSELTGPFT.

This clone was picked up one time. The chain recombines TRBV12-3 or TRBV12-4 with TRBJ2-2; the D gene is possibly TRBD2 (5 bases). The CDR3 has 13 amino acids. The ends were cut back, 8 bases at V and 1 base at J, with 8 bases in the middle. The CDR3 nucleotides read TGTGCCAGCCAGAGCGGGAACACCGGGGAGCTGTTTTTT. Protein sequence: CASQSGNTGELFF.